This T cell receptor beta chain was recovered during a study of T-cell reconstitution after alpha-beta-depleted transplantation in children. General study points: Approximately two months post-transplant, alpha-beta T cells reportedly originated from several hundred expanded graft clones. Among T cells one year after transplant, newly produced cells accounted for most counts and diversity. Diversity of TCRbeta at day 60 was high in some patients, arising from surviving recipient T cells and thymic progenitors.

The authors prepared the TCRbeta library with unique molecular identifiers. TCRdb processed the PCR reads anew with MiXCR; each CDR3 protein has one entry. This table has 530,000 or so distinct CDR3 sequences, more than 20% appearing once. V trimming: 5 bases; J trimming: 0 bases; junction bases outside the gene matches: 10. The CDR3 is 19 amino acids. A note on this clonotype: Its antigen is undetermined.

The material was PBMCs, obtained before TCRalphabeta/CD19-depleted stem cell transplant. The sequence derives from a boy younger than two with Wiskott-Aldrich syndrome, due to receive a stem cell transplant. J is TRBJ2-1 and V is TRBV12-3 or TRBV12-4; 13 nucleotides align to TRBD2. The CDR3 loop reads CASSLPRLAGGHSYNEQFF. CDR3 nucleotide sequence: TGTGCCAGCAGTCTTCCAAGACTAGCGGGAGGCCACTCCTACAATGAGCAGTTCTTC.